Presented here are 26 T cell receptor beta chains from one specimen sequenced in a study of T cell repertoires in cytomegalovirus infection. In TCRdb, the reads were re-called with MiXCR into one record per CDR3 protein. The sample contains roughly 700,000 distinct CDR3 sequences, around 32% of which appear only once. These receptors have no identified antigens. Sequences were derived from cultured PBMCs, sampled from culture after CMV antigen stimulation. The source is a human donor in good health (CMV status not recorded). Some clones in this sample may be carry-over from other donors' samples.

The CDR3 region has the DNA TGCGCCAGCAGCTCCTTAGGGACTAGGAACACCGGGGAGCTGTTTTTT. Translation: CASSSLGTRNTGELFF. This sequence joins TRBV4-1 and TRBJ2-2; 8 bases line up with TRBD2. Germline CDR1 MGHRA, CDR2 YSYEKL. The V gene end was trimmed by 5 bases and the J gene end by 1 base; junction bases not matched to a gene: 6. The CDR3 is 16 residues long.

This chain links TRBV27 with TRBJ2-1; TRBD2 matches 9 bases. V shed 6 bases and J 6 bases; nucleotides not matched to a gene: 6. The CDR3 sequence is 14 residues long. Germline values: CDR1 MNHEY, CDR2 SMNVEV (reference sequence). CDR3 residues: CASRRASGTNEQFF. Written as DNA, the CDR3 is TGTGCCAGCAGACGGGCTAGCGGGACCAATGAGCAGTTCTTC.

The chain carries TRBV7-6 and TRBJ2-1; D not certain. Germline CDR1 is SGHVS and CDR2 is FNYEAQ. Between the trimmed V and J ends, which lost 1 base and 8 bases, there was a span of 15 bases. This CDR3 has 15 residues. The CDR3 spells CASSLEWVLGYEQFF. CDR3 nucleotides: TGTGCCAGCAGCTTAGAGTGGGTCCTGGGCTATGAGCAGTTCTTC.

The chain uses TRBV6-1 and TRBJ1-2; no clear D. Between the trimmed V and J ends, which lost 5 bases and 7 bases, there was a span of 17 bases. There are 14 residues in the CDR3. From germline, CDR1 is MNHNS and CDR2 SASEGT. In DNA, the CDR3 is TGTGCCAGCAGTCCCCGTGGCAGATTTATTGGCTACACCTTC. It specifies CASSPRGRFIGYTF.

The chain combines TRBV7-9 with TRBJ2-5; D is perhaps TRBD2 (6 bases). Germline CDR1 and CDR2: SEHNR and FQNEAQ (reference sequence). V was trimmed by 5 bases and J by 5 bases, leaving 15 bases between them. The CDR3 has 14 amino acids. CDR3 sequence: CASSKGGAWETQYF. CDR3 coding DNA: TGTGCCAGCAGCAAGGGCGGGGCCTGGGAGACCCAGTACTTC.

This clonotype was seen a handful of times. The chain carries TRBV19 and TRBJ2-7; 8 bases line up with TRBD1. Germline-derived CDR1 and CDR2 are LNHDA and SQIVND (reference sequence). V was clipped by 8 bases and J by 7 bases; unmatched bases: 10. CDR3 size: 13 residues. The DNA for the CDR3 is TGTGCCAGTGGTCCGACAGGGGCGAGTGAGCAGTACTTC. As protein: CASGPTGASEQYF.

The chain combines TRBV19 with TRBJ1-1; TRBD1 is a possible D gene (5 bases). This CDR3 region has 14 residues. Trimming stripped 5 bases from V and 1 base from J, with 11 bases between. Germline lookup yields CDR1 LNHDA and CDR2 SQIVND (reference sequence). This CDR3 is CASSWGRANTEAFF. For the CDR3, the DNA is TGTGCCAGTAGTTGGGGACGGGCGAACACTGAAGCTTTCTTT.

The chain employs TRBV18 and TRBJ2-1; TRBD2 aligns across 12 bases. J lost 8 bases, V lost 2 bases, and 13 bases had no gene match. Per germline, CDR1 KGHSH and CDR2 LQKENI. The CDR3 consists of 18 residues. The CDR3 nucleotides read TGTGCCAGCTCACCAATTCGGCTAGCGGGAGGGCCATGGCATGAGCAGTTCTTC. Its translation is CASSPIRLAGGPWHEQFF.

This clonotype came up many times. The CDR3 sequence: CASSPRDTPYEQYF. The CDR3 DNA reads TGTGCCAGCAGCCCACGGGACACCCCCTACGAGCAGTACTTC. The chain has TRBV7-9 and TRBJ2-7; maybe TRBD1 (6 bases). CDR1 and CDR2 (germline): SEHNR, FQNEAQ (reference sequence). The CDR3 sequence is 14 residues long. V lost 5 bases, J lost 2 bases, and 13 bases lay in between.

This clonotype has at least ten counts. In DNA form, the CDR3 reads TGTGCCAGCAGCCATACTTCCGGGACTAGCCAAGAGACCCAGTACTTC. This codes for CASSHTSGTSQETQYF. J is TRBJ2-5 and V is TRBV7-8, with TRBD2 matching 8 bases. Losses at the gene ends were 5 bases for V and 1 base for J; bases not matched to a gene: 9. CDR1 SGHVS and CDR2 FQNEAQ come from the germline V gene. This CDR3 region has 16 residues. Full variable domain (rest looked up from reference TRBV7-8 and TRBJ2-5): GAGVSQSPRYKVAKRGQDVALRCDPISGHVSLFWYQQALGQGPEFLTYFQNEAQLDKSGLPSDRFFAERPEGSVSTLKIQRTQQEDSAVYLCASSHTSGTSQETQYFGPGTRLLVL.

The chain is built from TRBV24-1 and TRBJ2-7; TRBD2 matches 11 bases. Trimming cost V 4 bases and J 0 bases; bases outside gene matches: 7. The germline V gene encodes CDR1 KGHDR and CDR2 SFDVKD. This CDR3 is built from 17 residues. CDR3 loop: CATSDNPGTSGSYEQYF. The CDR3 bases are TGTGCCACCAGTGACAACCCCGGGACTAGCGGCTCCTACGAGCAGTACTTC.

There are a few counts of this clonotype. This chain connects TRBV4-1 to TRBJ1-6; 9 bases are shared with TRBD1. Germline trimming cut 0 bases from V and 7 bases from J; bases unmatched to any gene: 4. This CDR3 is built from 16 residues. CDR1 is MGHRA and CDR2 is YSYEKL in the germline V gene. The CDR3 region is CASSQEGGTGNSPLHF. CDR3 nucleotides: TGCGCCAGCAGCCAAGAAGGGGGGACAGGGAATTCACCCCTCCACTTT.

The chain employs TRBV12-5 and TRBJ2-1; TRBD2 agrees at 11 bases. The CDR3 has 15 amino acids. Germline-derived CDR1 and CDR2 are LGHNT and FRNRAP. The ends lost 6 bases at V and 4 bases at J; junction bases unmatched: 5. The CDR3 DNA follows: TGTGCTAGTGGGGCCGGGACTAGCGGTTACAATGAGCAGTTCTTC. Translated, it gives CASGAGTSGYNEQFF. The full variable domain, in which reference TRBV12-5 and TRBJ2-1 provide the parts outside the CDR3, is DARVTQTPRHKVTEMGQEVTMRCQPILGHNTVFWYRQTMMQGLELLAYFRNRAPLDDSGMPKDRFSAEMPDATLATLKIQPSEPRDSAVYFCASGAGTSGYNEQFFGPGTRLTVL.

This chain connects TRBV10-3 to TRBJ1-5, with D perhaps TRBD1 (5 bases). Germline assignment: CDR1 ENHRY and CDR2 SYGVKD. The ends were cut back, 4 bases at V and 3 bases at J, with 10 bases in the middle. This CDR3 contains 14 residues. CDR3 coding DNA: TGTGCCATCAGTGGTAAGGGGAACAATCAGCCCCAGCATTTT. Translated, it gives CAISGKGNNQPQHF.

There are a few counts of this clonotype. The J gene is TRBJ2-7, the V gene TRBV28; D might be TRBD2 (5 bases). The CDR3 contains 13 residues. The V end was cut by 3 bases, the J end by 7 bases, with 13 bases between. Germline CDR1 reads MDHEN; CDR2 reads SYDVKM. The CDR3 is CASSFPSREEQYF. The CDR3 region has the DNA TGTGCCAGCAGTTTCCCCAGCCGGGAAGAGCAGTACTTC.

This clonotype was seen more than once but under ten times. CDR3 region: CASSPPRRGNQPQHF. CDR3 sequence (DNA): TGTGCCAGTTCGCCTCCCCGGAGAGGCAATCAGCCCCAGCATTTT. The rearrangement links TRBV19 to TRBJ1-5; D gene ambiguous. V lost 8 bases and J 2 bases, leaving 16 bases between the germline ends. The CDR3 extends over 15 amino acids. Germline assignment: CDR1 LNHDA and CDR2 SQIVND (reference sequence).

This clonotype was seen ten or more times. The rearrangement joins TRBV7-8 to TRBJ2-5; unclear D gene. V lost 5 bases and J lost 2, with 12 bases in between. Germline CDR1 and CDR2: SGHVS and FQNEAQ. This CDR3 has 14 amino acids. As DNA, the CDR3 is TGTGCCAGCAGCACAAGAAGTATTCAAGAGACCCAGTACTTC. Its protein is CASSTRSIQETQYF.

This clonotype occurred a few times. CDR3 nucleotides: TGTGCCAGTAGTATAAGGGAACCCATGAACACTGAAGCTTTCTTT. Its protein is CASSIREPMNTEAFF. The V gene is TRBV19, the J gene TRBJ1-1; D unclear. Trimming stripped 2 bases from V and 0 bases from J, with 10 bases between. The CDR3 length is 15 residues. Germline CDR1 LNHDA, CDR2 SQIVND (reference sequence).

This clonotype was observed once. As DNA, the CDR3 is TGTGCCAGCAGCATTCAGGGGGGGAGAGAGCAGTTCTTC. It specifies CASSIQGGREQFF. The rearrangement links TRBV7-2 to TRBJ2-1, with D perhaps matching TRBD1 or TRBD2 (7 bases each). The germline V gene has CDR1 SGHTA and CDR2 FQGNSA. The V and J ends lost 5 bases and 10 bases respectively, with 15 bases between them. The CDR3 sequence is 13 residues long.

This clonotype was recorded a few times. J is TRBJ2-3 and V is TRBV2; a weak D match, TRBD1 (6 bases). CDR3 size: 13 residues. The germline gives CDR1 SNHLY, CDR2 FYNNEI. The ends were cut back, 5 bases at V and 2 bases at J, with 8 bases in the middle. DNA of the CDR3: TGTGCCAGCAGTTCAGGGGCCACAGATACGCAGTATTTT. Amino acid sequence: CASSSGATDTQYF.

The sample holds one count of this clonotype. The gene calls are TRBV20-1 and TRBJ2-5; a weak D match, TRBD1 (5 bases). Deletions cut 0 bases from V and 5 bases from J, with 16 bases between. Germline loops: CDR1 DFQATT, CDR2 SNEGSKA (reference sequence). The CDR3 contains 15 residues. The CDR3 reads CSARDPTGEWETQYF. CDR3 nucleotides: TGCAGTGCTAGAGATCCCACAGGAGAATGGGAGACCCAGTACTTC.

The rearrangement uses TRBV7-2 and TRBJ1-6, with D hard to call. V shed 6 bases and J shed 3 bases, with 6 bases lying between them. CDR3 length equals 13 residues. From germline, CDR1 is SGHTA and CDR2 FQGNSA. CDR3 DNA sequence: TGTGCCAGCAGTCCCGACTATAATTCACCCCTCCACTTT. Translation: CASSPDYNSPLHF.

The chain is built from TRBV7-2 and TRBJ2-3, with 10 positions matching TRBD2. With 7 bases clipped from V and 2 bases from J, the junction kept 9 bases outside the gene matches. Germline-derived CDR1 and CDR2 are SGHTA and FQGNSA. The CDR3 covers 16 residues. This CDR3 is CASTGERGGPTDTQYF. The CDR3 nucleotides are TGTGCCAGCACCGGGGAGCGGGGGGGCCCCACAGATACGCAGTATTTT.

In its sample, this clonotype was seen many times. The chain is built from TRBV7-8 and TRBJ1-6; D is undetermined. Between the trimmed V and J ends, which lost 3 bases and 6 bases, there was a span of 21 bases. The CDR3 covers 18 residues. CDR1 SGHVS and CDR2 FQNEAQ come from the germline V gene. Written as DNA, the CDR3 is TGTGCCAGCAGCTTGGTGGGGTCCTTCACGAGCGTTAATTCACCCCTCCACTTT. It specifies CASSLVGSFTSVNSPLHF.

V is TRBV7-2 and J is TRBJ2-1, with D unresolved. Germline V lookup: CDR1 SGHTA, CDR2 FQGNSA. This CDR3 has 15 residues. Trimming stripped 6 bases from V and 4 bases from J, with 16 bases between. The CDR3: CASSSSAFGYNEQFF. In nucleotides, the CDR3 is TGTGCCAGCAGTTCATCGGCCTTTGGGTACAATGAGCAGTTCTTC.

This clonotype was seen only a few times. The chain couples TRBV7-9 to TRBJ2-5; D may be TRBD1 (6 bases). The CDR3 runs to 14 residues. V was trimmed by 5 bases and J by 5 bases, leaving 15 bases between them. In germline, CDR1 is SEHNR, CDR2 FQNEAQ (reference sequence). In DNA, the CDR3 is TGTGCCAGCAGCACACAGGGATTTGTGGAGACCCAGTACTTC. This translates into CASSTQGFVETQYF.